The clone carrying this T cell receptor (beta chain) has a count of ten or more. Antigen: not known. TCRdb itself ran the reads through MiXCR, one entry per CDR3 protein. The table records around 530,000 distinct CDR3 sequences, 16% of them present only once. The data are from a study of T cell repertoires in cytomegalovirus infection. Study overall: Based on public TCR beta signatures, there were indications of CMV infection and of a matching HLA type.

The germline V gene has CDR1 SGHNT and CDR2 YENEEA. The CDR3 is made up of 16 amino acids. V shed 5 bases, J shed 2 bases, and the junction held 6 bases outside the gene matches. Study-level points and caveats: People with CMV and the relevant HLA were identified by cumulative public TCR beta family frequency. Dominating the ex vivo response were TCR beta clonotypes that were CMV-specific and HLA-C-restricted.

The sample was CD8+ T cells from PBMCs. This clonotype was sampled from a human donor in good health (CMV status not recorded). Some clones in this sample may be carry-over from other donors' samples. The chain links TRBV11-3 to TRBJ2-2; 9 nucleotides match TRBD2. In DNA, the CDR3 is TGTGCCAGCAGCCCGCGACTAGCGGTAAACACCGGGGAGCTGTTTTTT. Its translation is CASSPRLAVNTGELFF. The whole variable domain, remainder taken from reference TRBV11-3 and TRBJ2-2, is EAGVVQSPRYKIIEKKQPVAFWCNPISGHNTLYWYLQNLGQGPELLIRYENEEAVDDSQLPKDRFSAERLKGVDSTLKIQPAELGDSAVYLCASSPRLAVNTGELFFGEGSRLTVL.